This T cell receptor (beta chain) came from a study of blood T cell repertoires in COVID-19. About the research overall: Researchers got acute and convalescent COVID-19 samples from the United States, Italy and Spain. PBMCs, B-cell-depleted T cells, or T cells were the source of the cDNA or gDNA that made up the material.

With 4 bases clipped from V and 5 bases from J, the junction kept 7 bases outside the gene matches. Per germline, CDR1 MNHEY and CDR2 SVGAGI. The CDR3 is made up of 15 amino acids. The Seattle patients, enrolled during active infection, were followed longitudinally. Authors' processing steps: Reference gene primer amplification gave nucleated cell count estimates. The repertoire was sequenced with immunoSEQ multiplex PCR; TCRdb's copy has only in-frame clones and lacks some. V, J and clone size are those of that table, while D and trimming were read from the DNA. The data show just over 150,000 clones, with around 82% seen just once and 7% held by the top ten.

The V and J genes are TRBV6-5 and TRBJ1-5, with 8 bases lining up with TRBD1. This receptor was identified in a woman in her thirties or forties with COVID-19, enrolled during active disease. The sequencing input was peripheral blood. This chain's CDR3 is CASSFRTGKYQPQHF. The CDR3 DNA reads TGTGCCAGCAGTTTCAGGACAGGGAAGTATCAGCCCCAGCATTTT.